This TCR beta chain was retrieved from a study of control samples from healthy donors and cancer patients. Clones were sequenced by immunoSEQ multiplex PCR, and TCRdb holds only the in-frame ones, with some missing. Of 150,000 to 200,000 clones listed, 91% are singletons. This clone came up once. The receptor was isolated from a woman aged 25 to 45 in good health. Sequencing was performed on blood.

The CDR3: CATSDPRGGGYTF. In nucleotides, the CDR3 is TGTGCCACCAGTGATCCCAGGGGAGGTGGCTACACCTTC. V usage is TRBV24-1 and J usage is TRBJ1-2; D is perhaps TRBD1 (6 bases). CDR1 is KGHDR and CDR2 is SFDVKD in the germline V gene. V dropped 3 bases and J dropped 7 bases, with 11 bases sitting between them. The CDR3 runs to 13 residues.